This T cell receptor beta chain emerged from a study of shared clonotypes between healthy human individuals. Overall study context: Each donor contributed plates that comprised three CD4 naive, three CD4 memory, two CD8 naive and one CD8 memory. Study findings and constraints: Naive CD4 clonotype sharing across a handful of donors was about 5.3%.

CD4+ cell separation produced CD45RA+ naive and CD45RA-negative memory subsets. Researchers divided each subset's genomic DNA evenly across several immunoSEQ plates. Profiling relied on immunoSEQ multiplex PCR, and the TCRdb table lists in-frame clones only, not all of them. The sample contains approximately 2.3 million clones, approximately 95% of which appear only once. A note on this clone: What it binds is not known. The sample holds other DNA sequences that translate to the same CDR3.

This CDR3 is built from 13 residues. Trimming left V 5 bases short and J 8 bases short, with 15 bases between. Germline assignment: CDR1 SGHTA and CDR2 FQGNSA. The specimen was naive CD4+ T cells from PBMCs. Subset here: CD45RA+ positively selected. The chain combines TRBV7-2 with TRBJ1-2, with D possibly matching TRBD1 (5 bases). The clonotype was recovered from a man aged 18 to 35 in good health. Some clones in this sample may be carry-over from other donors' samples. The CDR3 is CASSPGLGRGYTF. CDR3 nucleotide sequence: TGTGCCAGCAGCCCGGGACTGGGCCGGGGCTACACCTTC.